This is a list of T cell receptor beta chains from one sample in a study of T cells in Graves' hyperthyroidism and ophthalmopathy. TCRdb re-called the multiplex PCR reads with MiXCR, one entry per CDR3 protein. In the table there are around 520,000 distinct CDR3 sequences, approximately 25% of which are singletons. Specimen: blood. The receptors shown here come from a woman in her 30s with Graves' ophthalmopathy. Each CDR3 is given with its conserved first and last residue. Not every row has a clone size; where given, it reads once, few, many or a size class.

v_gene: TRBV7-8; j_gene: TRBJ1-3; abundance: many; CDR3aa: CASSPLRGPGNTIYF
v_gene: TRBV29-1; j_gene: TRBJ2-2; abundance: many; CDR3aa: CSVVVGQATGELFF
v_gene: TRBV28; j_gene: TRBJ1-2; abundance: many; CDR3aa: CASRSPAGTGVGYTF
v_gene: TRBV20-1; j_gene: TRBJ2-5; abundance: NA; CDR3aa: CSARSLAGAAETQYF
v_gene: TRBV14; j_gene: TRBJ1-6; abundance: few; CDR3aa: CASSQVAGSSYNSPLHF
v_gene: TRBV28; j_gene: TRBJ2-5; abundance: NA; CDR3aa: CASSDLVGQETQYF
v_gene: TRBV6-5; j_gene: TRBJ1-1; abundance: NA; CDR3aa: CASRTGMSFF
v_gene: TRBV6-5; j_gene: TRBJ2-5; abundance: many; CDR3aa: CASSYRFQETQYF
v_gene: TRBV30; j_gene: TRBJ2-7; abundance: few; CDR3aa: CAWTGHYEQYF
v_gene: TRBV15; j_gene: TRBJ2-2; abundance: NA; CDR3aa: CATSSIQGNTGELFF
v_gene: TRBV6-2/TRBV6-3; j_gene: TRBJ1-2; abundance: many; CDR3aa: CASSSYSGTAHYGYTF
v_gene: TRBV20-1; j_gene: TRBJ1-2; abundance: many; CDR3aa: CSVSGDPGDGYTF
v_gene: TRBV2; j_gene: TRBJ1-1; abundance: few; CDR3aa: CASVGEDTEAFF
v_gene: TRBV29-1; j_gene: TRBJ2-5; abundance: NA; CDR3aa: CSVEPTSGTETQYF
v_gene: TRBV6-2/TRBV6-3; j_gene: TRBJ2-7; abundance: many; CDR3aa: CASSRSLAGIGEQYF
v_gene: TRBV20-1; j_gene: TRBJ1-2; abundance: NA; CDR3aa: CSASSGRSMSGTF
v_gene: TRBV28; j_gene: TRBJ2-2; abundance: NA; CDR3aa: CASSAPGQNTGELFF
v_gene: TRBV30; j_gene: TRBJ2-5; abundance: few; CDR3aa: CASTRNKETQYF
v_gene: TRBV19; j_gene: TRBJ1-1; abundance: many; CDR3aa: CASTMTLGGTEAFF
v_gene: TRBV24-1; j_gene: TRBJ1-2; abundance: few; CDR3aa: CATSDRGQGRNYGYTF
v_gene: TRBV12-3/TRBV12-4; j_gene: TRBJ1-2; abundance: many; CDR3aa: CASTNTPTDFYGYTF
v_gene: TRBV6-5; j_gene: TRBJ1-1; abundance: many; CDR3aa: CASSYSNAGGAWTEAFF
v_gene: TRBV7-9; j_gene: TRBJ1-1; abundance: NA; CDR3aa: CASSPQGLLVSFF
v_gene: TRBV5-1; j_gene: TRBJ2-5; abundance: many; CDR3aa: CASSLAIGQETQYF
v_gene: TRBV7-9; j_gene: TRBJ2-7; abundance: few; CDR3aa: CASSQEAGLIEQYF
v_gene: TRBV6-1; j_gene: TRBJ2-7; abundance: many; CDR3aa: CASSATGTGGDEQYF
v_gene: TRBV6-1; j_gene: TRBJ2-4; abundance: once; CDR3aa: CAARNILPYDQYF
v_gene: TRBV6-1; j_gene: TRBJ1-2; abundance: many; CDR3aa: CASSPGVGGYTF
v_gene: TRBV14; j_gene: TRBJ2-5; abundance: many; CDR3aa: CASSHGGGTAKTQYF
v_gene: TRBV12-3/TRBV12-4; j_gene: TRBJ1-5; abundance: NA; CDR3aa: CASSHHSTPQHF
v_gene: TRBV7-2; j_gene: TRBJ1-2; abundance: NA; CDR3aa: CASSQYTTDYGYTF
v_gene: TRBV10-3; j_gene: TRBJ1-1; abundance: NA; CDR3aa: CAISDGSNTEAFF
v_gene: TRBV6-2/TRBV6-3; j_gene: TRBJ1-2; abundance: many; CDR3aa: CASSLAFGTGPTNYGYTF
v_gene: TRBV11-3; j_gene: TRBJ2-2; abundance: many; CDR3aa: CASSFEGDTGELFF
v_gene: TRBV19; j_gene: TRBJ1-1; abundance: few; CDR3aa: CASSIVLRQADMNTEAFF
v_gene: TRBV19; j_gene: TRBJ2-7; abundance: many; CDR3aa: CASSIVGTEGKEQYF
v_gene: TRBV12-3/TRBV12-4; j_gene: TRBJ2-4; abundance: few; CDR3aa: CASSNSRGAKNIQYF
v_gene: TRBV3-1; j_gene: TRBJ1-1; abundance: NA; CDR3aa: CASSQEPGAAFF
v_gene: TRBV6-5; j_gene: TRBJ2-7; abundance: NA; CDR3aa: CASSFIKGRGSYEQYF
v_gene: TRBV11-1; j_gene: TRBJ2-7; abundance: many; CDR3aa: CASSLTGTGVYEQYF
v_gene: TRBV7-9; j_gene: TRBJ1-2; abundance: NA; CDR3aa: CASSHHPYGYTF
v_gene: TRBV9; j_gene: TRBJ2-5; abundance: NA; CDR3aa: CASSVEAGLEETQYF
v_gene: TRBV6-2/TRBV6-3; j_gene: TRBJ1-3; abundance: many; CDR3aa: CASSSLGVGGPYF
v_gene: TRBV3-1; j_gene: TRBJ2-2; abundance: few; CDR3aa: CASSQVGREATGELFF
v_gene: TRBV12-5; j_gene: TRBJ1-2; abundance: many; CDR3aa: CASGYWGAPYGYTF
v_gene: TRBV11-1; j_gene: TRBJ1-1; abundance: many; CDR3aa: CASSLRRGGTEAFF
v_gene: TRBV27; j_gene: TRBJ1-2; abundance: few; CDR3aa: CASSSRTGSYGYTF
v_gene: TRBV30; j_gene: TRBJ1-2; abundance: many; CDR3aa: CAEEGIYGYTF
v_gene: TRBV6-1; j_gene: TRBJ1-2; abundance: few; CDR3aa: CASSRTMDRTNYGYTF
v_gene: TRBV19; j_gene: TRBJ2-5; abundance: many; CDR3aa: CASSINGGGGTQYF
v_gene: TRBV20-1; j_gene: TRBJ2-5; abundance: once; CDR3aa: CSARERAGRPEYF
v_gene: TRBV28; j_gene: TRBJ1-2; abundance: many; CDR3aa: CASSSLGDAYGYTF
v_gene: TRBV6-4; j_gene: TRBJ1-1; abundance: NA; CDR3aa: CASSYGGAVNTEAFF
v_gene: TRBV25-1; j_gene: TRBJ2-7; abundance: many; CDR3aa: CASSESSGQGPYEQYF
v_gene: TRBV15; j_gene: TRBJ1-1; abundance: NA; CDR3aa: CATSPMRNTEAFF
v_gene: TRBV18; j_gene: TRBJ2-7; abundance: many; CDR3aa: CASSLTTGQSSYEQYF
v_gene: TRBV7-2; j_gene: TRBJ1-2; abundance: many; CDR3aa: CASSLVTDYGYTF
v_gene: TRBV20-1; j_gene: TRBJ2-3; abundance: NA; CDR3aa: CSARERGAGYTDTQYF
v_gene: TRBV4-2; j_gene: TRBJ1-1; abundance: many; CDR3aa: CASSSIRGRGDTEAFF
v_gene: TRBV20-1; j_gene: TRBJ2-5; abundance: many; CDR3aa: CSARGGPETQYF